The clone carrying this T cell receptor (beta chain) was seen at least ten times. The target antigen is unknown. From the reads, TCRdb called clonotypes with MiXCR, one entry per CDR3 protein. The table has 900,000 to 950,000 distinct CDR3 sequences, approximately 30% seen once; the top ten hold 13%. The source of the sample is a study of T cell repertoires in cytomegalovirus infection. Looking at the study overall: Both a matching HLA type and CMV infection were indicated by public TCR beta signatures. General study findings and limits: HLA-C-restricted CMV-specific TCR beta clonotypes were dominant in the ex vivo response.

The CDR3 sequence is 13 residues long. CDR1 and CDR2 (germline): SGHVS, FQNEAQ. V was clipped by 2 bases and J by 7 bases, with 12 bases between them. The chain combines TRBV7-8 with TRBJ2-7; no clear D. The receptor was derived from a human donor in good health (CMV status not recorded). Some clones in this sample may be carry-over from other donors' samples. This sample comprised cultured CD8+ T cells from PBMCs, obtained from culture after CMV antigen stimulation. The CDR3 sequence: CASSLSISREQYF. The CDR3 nucleotides are TGTGCCAGCAGCTTAAGTATATCGAGGGAGCAGTACTTC.